The entry below gives a single T cell receptor (beta chain) sequence along with its context. The antigen is undetermined. The entry originates in a study of cytomegalovirus exposure and HLA in healthy donors. Study observations and caveats: The records held CMV serostatus as the only immune exposure information.

Trimming removed 3 bases from V and 6 bases from J; junction bases left unmatched: 3. CDR1 is SGDLS and CDR2 is YYNGEE in the germline V gene. The CDR3 covers 13 residues. PCR was performed using 60 Vbeta and 13 Jbeta primers. TCRdb keeps only in-frame clones here, not all; method: immunoSEQ multiplex PCR. Of over 110,000 clones in the sample, over 60% are singletons; the top ten hold approximately 1.3%. The sequenced material came from PBMCs. This TCR derives from a male donor in good health and CMV-seropositive. V and J are TRBV9 and TRBJ1-2; 9 bases fit TRBD1. CDR3 DNA: TGTGCCAGCAGCGCCAGACAGGGGGATGGCTACACCTTC. Amino acid sequence: CASSARQGDGYTF.